A single sample gave rise to the 31 T cell receptor beta chains below, sequenced in a study of beta chain features in type 1 diabetes. Isolated RNA was reverse transcribed in full, so expressed TCRB transcripts were sequenced. Clones were sequenced by immunoSEQ multiplex PCR, and TCRdb holds only the in-frame ones, with some missing. The top ten clones hold over 0.015% of a sample with about 270,000 clones, roughly an eighth of them seen once. Findings of the study overall: TCRB CDR3s from Type 1 diabetes patients were moderately but significantly shorter in all four CD4+ subsets.

Their cognate antigens are unknown. Sequencing was carried out using naive CD4+ T cells from blood. Receptors originate from a man aged 25-40 years with type 1 diabetes.

This clone was counted only a few times. The rearrangement uses TRBV10-3 and TRBJ2-1; the match to TRBD2 covers 12 bases. This CDR3 spans 14 amino acids. The junction had 4 bases not matched to a gene; V was cut back by 6 bases and J by 7 bases. Germline V gene sequence: CDR1 ENHRY, CDR2 SYGVKD. The CDR3 spells CAIRGLAGMNEQFF. CDR3 DNA sequence: TGTGCCATCAGGGGACTAGCGGGTATGAATGAGCAGTTCTTC.

The chain recombines TRBV27 with TRBJ2-1; 9 bases line up with TRBD2. This CDR3 has 16 residues. Germline values: CDR1 MNHEY, CDR2 SMNVEV (reference sequence). V was pared by 2 bases and J by 4 bases, with 6 bases of the junction left unmatched. CDR3 in DNA: TGTGCCAGCAGTTTACGCGGGAGGGCCTTTTACAATGAGCAGTTCTTC. This codes for CASSLRGRAFYNEQFF.

A few counts support this clone. The rearrangement joins TRBV25-1 to TRBJ2-7; D is uncertain. The germline V gene has CDR1 MGHDK and CDR2 SYGVNS. The V gene lost 4 bases and the J gene lost 5 bases, with 12 bases spanning the gap. The CDR3 runs 13 residues. DNA of the CDR3: TGTGCCAGCAGTGTAACCGTGGGCCACGAGCAGTACTTC. It specifies CASSVTVGHEQYF.

This clone was counted a few times. The chain has TRBV7-2 and TRBJ2-3, with 12 bases identical to TRBD2. This CDR3 comprises 16 residues. V shed 6 bases, J shed 2 bases, and the junction held 6 bases outside the gene matches. CDR1 and CDR2 from the germline V gene are SGHTA and FQGNSA. The CDR3, as DNA: TGTGCCAGCAGAATGGGACTAGCGGGCCCCACAGATACGCAGTATTTT. This codes for CASRMGLAGPTDTQYF.

This clone has more than one count but fewer than ten. The rearrangement uses TRBV28 and TRBJ1-5; tentatively, D is TRBD1 (6 bases). CDR1 MDHEN and CDR2 SYDVKM come from the germline V gene. The CDR3 extends over 13 amino acids. V lost 4 bases, J lost 7 bases, and 11 bases lay in between. The CDR3 DNA follows: TGTGCCAGCAGTTACACAGGGCGGCAGCCCCAGCATTTT. Its translation is CASSYTGRQPQHF.

Only a few counts were recorded for this clone. The chain employs TRBV30 and TRBJ1-2; D not resolved. Per germline, CDR1 GTSNPN and CDR2 SVGIG (reference sequence). There are 11 residues in the CDR3. Trimming took off 7 bases at V and 5 bases at J, with 11 bases between the two ends. The CDR3 DNA follows: TGTGCCTCTTGGGCGCCATATGGCTACACCTTC. It encodes CASWAPYGYTF. The full variable domain, completed using reference TRBV30 and TRBJ1-2, is SQTIHQWPATLVQPVGSPLSLECTVEGTSNPNLYWYRQAAGRGLQLLFYSVGIGQISSEVPQNLSASRPQDRQFILSSKKLLLSDSGFYLCASWAPYGYTFGSGTRLTVV.

This chain uses TRBV18 with TRBJ1-2, with D possibly being TRBD1 (6 bases). Deletions cut 8 bases from V and 8 bases from J, with 21 bases between. The CDR3 contains 14 residues. Per the germline V gene, CDR1 is KGHSH and CDR2 is LQKENI. The CDR3 DNA reads TGTGCCAGCGCGCCCCGCCCACAGGGCACAGGCTACACCTTC. It yields the protein CASAPRPQGTGYTF.

In this sample, this clone turned up a few times. The gene calls are TRBV29-1 and TRBJ2-3, with a tentative D call TRBD1 (7 bases). The CDR3 is 13 amino acids. V lost 4 bases and J lost 4, with 12 bases in between. Germline-derived CDR1 and CDR2 are SQVTM and ANQGSEA. The CDR3: CSVVRGASDTQYF. The CDR3 coding sequence is TGCAGCGTTGTCAGGGGGGCCTCAGATACGCAGTATTTT.

The rearrangement uses TRBV18 and TRBJ2-5; D unresolved. The CDR3 runs to 13 residues. Germline CDR1 and CDR2: KGHSH and LQKENI. V gave up 2 bases and J gave up 3 bases, with 7 bases separating them. CDR3 in amino acids: CASSPTVEETQYF. CDR3 sequence (DNA): TGTGCCAGCTCACCAACAGTGGAAGAGACCCAGTACTTC.

This clone has a handful of counts. The chain combines TRBV30 with TRBJ2-3; TRBD2 matches 15 bases. The CDR3 totals 14 residues. V was pared by 5 bases and J by 5 bases, with 2 bases of the junction left unmatched. CDR1 is GTSNPN and CDR2 is SVGIG in the germline V gene (reference sequence). The DNA for the CDR3 is TGTGCCTGGGGACTAGCGGGAGGGCGAGATACGCAGTATTTT. It yields the protein CAWGLAGGRDTQYF.

The J gene is TRBJ1-1, the V gene TRBV15, with D unclear. Germline V CDR1 and CDR2: LNHNV, YYDKDF (reference sequence). The CDR3 extends over 15 amino acids. V was clipped by 4 bases and J by 1 base, with 13 bases between them. The CDR3 nucleotides are TGTGCCACCAGCAATAGTCGGGTGTGGAACACTGAAGCTTTCTTT. Its translation is CATSNSRVWNTEAFF.

This clone was observed a handful of times. The chain has TRBV7-2 and TRBJ1-2; 7 nucleotides align to TRBD1. The CDR3 is 15 residues long. Germline V lookup: CDR1 SGHTA, CDR2 FQGNSA. With 3 bases clipped from V and 2 bases from J, the junction kept 6 bases outside the gene matches. CDR3 bases: TGTGCCAGCAGCTTTATCGACAGGGTAAACTATGGCTACACCTTC. This gives the protein CASSFIDRVNYGYTF.

V usage is TRBV5-1 and J usage is TRBJ2-1; D is perhaps TRBD2 (6 bases). Germline V gene lookup returns CDR1 SGHRS and CDR2 YFSETQ. The CDR3 totals 15 residues. With 2 bases removed from V and 6 bases from J, the gap between germline ends came to 15 bases. The CDR3 protein is CASSFKAGIGNEQFF. The CDR3 DNA is TGCGCCAGCAGCTTTAAGGCGGGAATCGGCAATGAGCAGTTCTTC.

This clone has just a few counts. This rearrangement joins TRBV7-2 to TRBJ2-7; 10 positions agree with TRBD2. There are 14 residues in the CDR3. Germline CDR1 reads SGHTA; CDR2 reads FQGNSA. Germline trimming cut 2 bases from V and 2 bases from J; bases unmatched to any gene: 0. The CDR3 sequence is CASSLTSGAYEQYF. In DNA form, the CDR3 reads TGTGCCAGCAGCTTAACTAGCGGGGCCTACGAGCAGTACTTC.

This clone was seen only a few times. The rearrangement uses TRBV6-1 and TRBJ1-5; D is unresolved. V was clipped by 10 bases and J by 6 bases, with 16 bases between them. Germline CDR1 MNHNS, CDR2 SASEGT. The CDR3 is made up of 13 amino acids. The CDR3 reads CATASGNIQPQHF. The CDR3 DNA is TGTGCCACCGCCTCAGGTAATATTCAGCCCCAGCATTTT.

About this clone itself: Within the sample, other DNA sequences also encode this same CDR3. The J gene is TRBJ2-1, the V gene TRBV18; D may be TRBD1 (6 bases). Per the germline V gene, CDR1 is KGHSH and CDR2 is LQKENI. The CDR3 spans 15 residues. V was clipped by 3 bases and J by 3 bases, with 12 bases between them. The CDR3 bases are TGTGCCAGCTCACCCCCAGGGGTGAGCTACAATGAGCAGTTCTTC. As protein: CASSPPGVSYNEQFF. Using reference TRBV18 and TRBJ2-1 for the parts outside the CDR3, the full variable domain is NAGVMQNPRHLVRRRGQEARLRCSPMKGHSHVYWYRQLPEEGLKFMVYLQKENIIDESGMPKERFSAEFPKEGPSILRIQQVVRGDSAAYFCASSPPGVSYNEQFFGPGTRLTVL.

This clone was seen a few times. The chain carries TRBV6-4 and TRBJ1-1; TRBD1 agrees at 7 bases. V lost 0 bases and J lost 1; bases outside the gene matches: 20. Germline loops: CDR1 MRHNA, CDR2 SNTAGT. The CDR3 extends over 21 amino acids. This CDR3 reads CASSDSGGQTGWGDGNTEAFF. DNA of the CDR3: TGTGCCAGCAGTGACTCCGGGGGACAGACAGGATGGGGAGATGGGAACACTGAAGCTTTCTTT.

This clone was counted between two and nine times. This chain links TRBV28 with TRBJ1-2; TRBD1 matches at 7 bases. The CDR3 extends over 13 amino acids. Per germline, CDR1 MDHEN and CDR2 SYDVKM. Unmatched junction bases numbered 16, after V lost 10 bases and J lost 11 bases. The CDR3 reads CATSQGQVRGYTF. The CDR3 DNA sequence: TGTGCCACCAGCCAAGGACAGGTGCGTGGTTACACCTTC.

This clone was seen more than once but under ten times. The CDR3 coding sequence is TGTGCCAGCAGTGAAGAAGCGGGAGGGCAGGCGCAGTATTTT. This gives the protein CASSEEAGGQAQYF. This chain joins TRBV2 and TRBJ2-3; 10 positions match TRBD2. The CDR3 consists of 14 residues. The J segment lost 10 bases and the V segment lost 1 base, leaving 5 bases of the junction unmatched. Germline-derived CDR1 and CDR2 are SNHLY and FYNNEI.

A single count supports this clone. The rearrangement joins TRBV6-1 to TRBJ1-2; D is ambiguous. Germline V gives CDR1 MNHNS, CDR2 SASEGT. This CDR3 spans 14 amino acids. The V and J ends lost 5 bases and 4 bases respectively, with 14 bases between them. CDR3 region: CASSPRSLSYGYTF. In DNA form, the CDR3 reads TGTGCCAGCAGTCCTCGGTCCCTCTCCTATGGCTACACCTTC.

This clone was counted only a few times. This CDR3 is CASSGGTSGSYNEQFF. The CDR3 DNA reads TGTGCCAGCAGTGGCGGGACTAGCGGGAGCTACAATGAGCAGTTCTTC. The rearrangement links TRBV28 to TRBJ2-1; 14 nucleotides agree with TRBD2. This CDR3 is built from 16 residues. Losses at the gene ends were 5 bases for V and 3 bases for J; bases not matched to a gene: 3. Germline CDR1 and CDR2: MDHEN and SYDVKM.

The DNA of the CDR3 is TGTGCCAGCAGCACGGGACTGAGCTCCTACAATGAGCAGTTCTTC. Amino acid sequence: CASSTGLSSYNEQFF. V and J are TRBV5-4 and TRBJ2-1; maybe TRBD2 (6 bases). Trimming cost V 4 bases and J 0 bases, with 11 bases left between them. Germline CDR1 is SGHNT and CDR2 is YYREEE (reference sequence). The CDR3 sequence is 15 residues long.

This clone was observed a handful of times. The chain carries TRBV18 and TRBJ2-5, with a tentative D call TRBD2 (5 bases). V lost 0 bases and J 5 bases, leaving 10 bases between the germline ends. The germline V gene has CDR1 KGHSH and CDR2 LQKENI. This CDR3 has 14 residues. DNA of the CDR3: TGTGCCAGCTCACCACCGGCGGGTGGGGAGACCCAGTACTTC. Its translation is CASSPPAGGETQYF.

The chain recombines TRBV6-4 with TRBJ2-1, with 7 bases that match TRBD2. With 0 bases clipped from V and 6 bases from J, the junction kept 11 bases outside the gene matches. This CDR3 is 17 amino acids long. Looked up from germline, CDR1 is MRHNA and CDR2 is SNTAGT. The CDR3 bases are TGTGCCAGCAGTGACTCTTTCCGCAGGCGGGGGACCAATGAGCAGTTCTTC. Translated: CASSDSFRRRGTNEQFF.

V usage is TRBV7-3 and J usage is TRBJ2-7; 11 bases agree with TRBD2. From germline, CDR1 is SGHTA and CDR2 FQGTGA. CDR3 length: 13 residues. The ends lost 4 bases at V and 6 bases at J; junction bases unmatched: 2. In nucleotides, the CDR3 is TGTGCCAGCAGCTCCGGACTAGCGGGCGAGCAGTACTTC. It specifies CASSSGLAGEQYF.

The genes are TRBV9 and TRBJ2-1, with 11 bases identical to TRBD2. V was clipped by 3 bases and J by 4 bases; unmatched bases: 6. The CDR3 has 16 residues. Germline V gene data show CDR1 as SGDLS and CDR2 as YYNGEE. The CDR3 sequence is CASSALGLAVYNEQFF. DNA for the CDR3: TGTGCCAGCAGCGCCCTGGGACTAGCGGTTTACAATGAGCAGTTCTTC.

This chain uses TRBV9 with TRBJ2-1; TRBD2 agrees at 10 bases. V lost 2 bases to trimming and J lost 10 bases; unmatched junction nucleotides: 9. CDR3 size: 15 residues. The germline CDR1 and CDR2 sequences are SGDLS and YYNGEE. CDR3 sequence reads: CASSVASGRAEEQFF. The CDR3 region has the DNA TGTGCCAGCAGCGTGGCCAGCGGGAGGGCAGAGGAGCAGTTCTTC.

Only a few counts were recorded for this clone. This chain uses TRBV7-2 with TRBJ2-1, with 9 bases lining up with TRBD2. Per germline, CDR1 SGHTA and CDR2 FQGNSA. V dropped 1 base and J dropped 8; count of bases not matched to a gene: 15. There are 18 residues in the CDR3. CDR3 amino acids: CASSLDPFIAGALDEQFF. CDR3 DNA sequence: TGTGCCAGCAGCTTAGACCCCTTCATAGCGGGAGCGCTTGATGAGCAGTTCTTC.

The chain is built from TRBV7-9 and TRBJ2-1; D not resolved. The length of the CDR3 is 15 residues. V was cut by 5 bases and J by 6 bases, with 17 bases left in between. Germline V gene sequence: CDR1 SEHNR, CDR2 FQNEAQ (reference sequence). The CDR3 loop is CASSQARLTLNEQFF. DNA for the CDR3: TGTGCCAGCAGCCAGGCCCGGCTTACCCTCAATGAGCAGTTCTTC.

V gene TRBV10-3 combines with J gene TRBJ1-1; D remains ambiguous. Trimming took 5 bases from V and 0 from J, leaving 7 bases between them. The CDR3 length is 13 residues. CDR1 is ENHRY and CDR2 is SYGVKD in the germline V gene. The CDR3 nucleotides read TGTGCCATCAGTCAACAGTTGAACACTGAAGCTTTCTTT. Its translation is CAISQQLNTEAFF.

This chain connects TRBV10-3 to TRBJ1-5; TRBD1 is a possible D gene (6 bases). CDR3 length: 14 residues. Germline V gene sequence: CDR1 ENHRY, CDR2 SYGVKD. Trimming took off 0 bases at V and 9 bases at J, with 12 bases between the two ends. The CDR3: CAISESGAPGPQHF. The CDR3 DNA is TGTGCCATCAGTGAGTCGGGGGCGCCGGGGCCCCAGCATTTT.